The 26 T cell receptor beta chains in this list originate from one sample, sequenced in a study of chemoradiotherapy in HPV16-positive cancers. Sequenced by immunoSEQ multiplex PCR; TCRdb stores in-frame clones only, minus some. The sample lists some 9,300 clones; approximately 70% were seen once. The material was obtained from a patient who underwent chemoradiotherapy. The receptors stem from a human donor with HPV-associated anogenital cancer.

This clone came up a few times. The chain links TRBV5-6 to TRBJ2-2; 10 bases map to TRBD2. V lost 4 bases, J lost 2 bases, and 5 bases stayed unmatched. Germline V gene sequence: CDR1 SGHDT, CDR2 YYEEEE. This CDR3 has 16 residues. The CDR3 region has the DNA TGTGCCAGCAGCCCTAGCGGGGGACTCAACACCGGGGAGCTGTTTTTT. Translating gives CASSPSGGLNTGELFF.

This clone was counted between two and nine times. The chain has TRBV30 and TRBJ1-1; D is unresolved. This CDR3 spans 13 amino acids. Trimming removed 4 bases at V and 0 bases at J, with 9 bases between. Germline CDR1 and CDR2: GTSNPN and SVGIG (reference sequence). The chain's CDR3 is CAWTYILNTEAFF. CDR3 bases: TGTGCCTGGACCTATATACTGAACACTGAAGCTTTCTTT.

This clone has just one count. The chain recombines TRBV9 with TRBJ2-5, with TRBD2 as a possible D gene (7 bases). V was cut by 0 bases and J by 3 bases, with 15 bases left in between. This CDR3 is 16 amino acids long. Germline-derived CDR1 and CDR2 are SGDLS and YYNGEE. CDR3 sequence: CASSVVGGGAKETQYF. As DNA, the CDR3 is TGTGCCAGCAGCGTAGTGGGCGGGGGCGCGAAAGAGACCCAGTACTTC. Variable domain in full (rest from reference TRBV9 and TRBJ2-5): DSGVTQTPKHLITATGQRVTLRCSPRSGDLSVYWYQQSLDQGLQFLIQYYNGEERAKGNILERFSAQQFPDLHSELNLSSLELGDSALYFCASSVVGGGAKETQYFGPGTRLLVL.

CDR3 sequence (DNA): TGTGCCAGCGCAGGGGGCATTACGGTAGATACGCAGTATTTT. It is translated as CASAGGITVDTQYF. The chain recombines TRBV6-5 with TRBJ2-3; the match to TRBD1 covers 8 bases. Germline assignment: CDR1 MNHEY and CDR2 SVGAGI. The CDR3 has 14 residues. Trimming at V came to 8 bases and at J to 5 bases, leaving 9 bases not matched to a gene.

The J gene is TRBJ1-1, the V gene TRBV25-1; unclear D gene. V lost 7 bases and J lost 1, with 7 bases in between. There are 12 residues in the CDR3. Germline V gene data show CDR1 as MGHDK and CDR2 as SYGVNS. DNA for the CDR3: TGTGCCAGCAAAAACAGGAACACTGAAGCTTTCTTT. It yields the protein CASKNRNTEAFF.

J is TRBJ2-1 and V is TRBV2; 9 nucleotides agree with TRBD2. The CDR3 extends over 14 amino acids. Germline trimming cut 5 bases from V and 9 bases from J; bases unmatched to any gene: 8. CDR1 is SNHLY and CDR2 is FYNNEI in the germline V gene. In nucleotides, the CDR3 is TGTGCCAGCAGTCCAAGCGCAGCGGGGGGTGAGCAGTTCTTC. Encoded protein: CASSPSAAGGEQFF.

This clone has just a few counts. The rearrangement joins TRBV5-1 to TRBJ2-7; D gene ambiguous. The CDR3 is 14 amino acids. Germline CDR1 and CDR2: SGHRS and YFSETQ. Deletions cut 0 bases from V and 5 bases from J, with 12 bases between. CDR3 protein: CASSLDSSFDEQYF. CDR3 coding DNA: TGCGCCAGCAGCTTGGACAGTTCTTTCGACGAGCAGTACTTC.

The rearrangement uses TRBV2 and TRBJ1-2, with D hard to call. The CDR3 is 14 residues long. V was trimmed by 6 bases and J by 4 bases, leaving 15 bases between them. CDR1 SNHLY and CDR2 FYNNEI come from the germline V gene. The DNA of the CDR3 is TGTGCCAGCAGGGGCTACAGTGCCAGCTATGGCTACACCTTC. Translation: CASRGYSASYGYTF. The full variable domain, with the rest looked up from reference TRBV2 and TRBJ1-2, is EPEVTQTPSHQVTQMGQEVILRCVPISNHLYFYWYRQILGQKVEFLVSFYNNEISEKSEIFDDQFSVERPDGSNFTLKIRSTKLEDSAMYFCASRGYSASYGYTFGSGTRLTVV.

This clone showed up just once. The V call is TRBV14, the J call TRBJ1-2; D uncertain. Trimming left V 1 base short and J 8 bases short, with 11 bases between. Germline-derived CDR1 and CDR2 are SGHDN and FVKESK. The CDR3 spans 13 residues. CDR3 sequence reads: CASSQVSGWGYTF. The CDR3 region has the DNA TGTGCCAGCAGCCAAGTCTCCGGTTGGGGCTACACCTTC.

The sample holds one count of this clone. The V gene is TRBV6-1, the J gene TRBJ1-2, with unresolved D. The CDR3 loop spans 13 amino acids. From germline, CDR1 is MNHNS and CDR2 SASEGT. The germline V and J ends were trimmed by 5 bases and 1 base, with 8 bases remaining between them. DNA for the CDR3: TGTGCCAGCAGTCGAGCGGGTAACTATGGCTACACCTTC. Translating gives CASSRAGNYGYTF.

The chain carries TRBV6-5 and TRBJ1-6, with D hard to call. This CDR3 has 14 residues. Germline assignment: CDR1 MNHEY and CDR2 SVGAGI. V shed 6 bases and J shed 3 bases, with 9 bases lying between them. CDR3 loop: CASSRFYYNSPLHF. CDR3 DNA sequence: TGTGCCAGCAGCCGGTTCTACTATAATTCACCCCTCCACTTT.

This clone occurred once. The gene calls are TRBV5-5 and TRBJ1-3; TRBD1 agrees at 8 bases. The junction had 11 bases not matched to a gene; V was cut back by 3 bases and J by 0 bases. The CDR3 loop spans 18 amino acids. Germline lookup yields CDR1 SGHKS and CDR2 YYEKEE (reference sequence). The CDR3 DNA sequence: TGTGCCAGCAGCTCTAGACCGGGACAGGTCAGCTCTGGAAACACCATATATTTT. It translates to CASSSRPGQVSSGNTIYF. The variable domain in full, with the rest retrieved from reference TRBV5-5 and TRBJ1-3, is DAGVTQSPTHLIKTRGQQVTLRCSPISGHKSVSWYQQVLGQGPQFIFQYYEKEERGRGNFPDRFSARQFPNYSSELNVNALLLGDSALYLCASSSRPGQVSSGNTIYFGEGSWLTVV.

V and J are TRBV30 and TRBJ1-1, with a tentative D call TRBD1 (5 bases). Germline CDR1 is GTSNPN and CDR2 is SVGIG (reference sequence). The V and J ends lost 6 bases and 1 base respectively, with 12 bases between them. This CDR3 has 13 amino acids. The CDR3 DNA reads TGTGCCTGCCGAGGGGTGGGGAACACTGAAGCTTTCTTT. It codes for CACRGVGNTEAFF. The whole variable domain, filled in from reference TRBV30 and TRBJ1-1, reads SQTIHQWPATLVQPVGSPLSLECTVEGTSNPNLYWYRQAAGRGLQLLFYSVGIGQISSEVPQNLSASRPQDRQFILSSKKLLLSDSGFYLCACRGVGNTEAFFGQGTRLTVV.

By its share, this clone is medium-sized. The genes are TRBV19 and TRBJ2-1; 14 bases agree with TRBD2. The CDR3 totals 15 residues. The germline CDR1 and CDR2 sequences are LNHDA and SQIVND (reference sequence). The J segment lost 7 bases and the V segment lost 3 bases, leaving 2 bases of the junction unmatched. The CDR3 reads CASSIGTSGGNEQFF. The CDR3 DNA is TGTGCCAGTAGTATCGGGACTAGCGGGGGAAATGAGCAGTTCTTC.

The chain has TRBV28 and TRBJ2-4; D assignment may be TRBD1 or TRBD2 (6 bases each). From germline, CDR1 is MDHEN and CDR2 SYDVKM. The CDR3 runs 16 residues. V shed 4 bases and J shed 7 bases, with 20 bases lying between them. The CDR3 DNA follows: TGTGCCAGCAGTTATAGTACTGGCAGAGGGGGGAACATTCAGTACTTC. Translating it yields CASSYSTGRGGNIQYF.

V is TRBV2 and J is TRBJ2-7; no firm D call. Germline CDR1 SNHLY, CDR2 FYNNEI. V lost 4 bases to trimming and J lost 6 bases, with 13 bases between them. The CDR3 is made up of 13 amino acids. The CDR3 sequence: CASSAFVPGEQYF. The CDR3 region has the DNA TGTGCCAGCAGTGCTTTCGTACCGGGCGAGCAGTACTTC.

This clone was observed a few times. V gene TRBV11-2 combines with J gene TRBJ1-3; no clear D gene. CDR1 and CDR2 (germline): SGHAT, FQNNGV. The CDR3 has 14 residues. The CDR3 loop is CAENWDFSGNTIYF. In DNA form, the CDR3 reads TGTGCGGAAAATTGGGATTTCTCTGGAAACACCATATATTTT.

The CDR3 region has the DNA TGTGCCAGTACCCTGGACGGTATCTACAATGAGCAGTTCTTC. As protein: CASTLDGIYNEQFF. J is TRBJ2-1 and V is TRBV6-6; D is undetermined. Germline CDR1 is MNHNY and CDR2 is SVGAGI (reference sequence). The CDR3 sequence is 14 residues long. V lost 9 bases and J lost 3, with 15 bases in between.

The chain carries TRBV5-5 and TRBJ1-3; D is ambiguous. The CDR3 length is 16 residues. Trimming took 0 bases from V and 0 from J, leaving 10 bases between them. Germline V CDR1 and CDR2: SGHKS, YYEKEE (reference sequence). The CDR3 bases are TGTGCCAGCAGCTTGGGGTTTGGGGTCTCTGGAAACACCATATATTTT. Translated, it gives CASSLGFGVSGNTIYF.

Sample share makes this clone large. The rearrangement joins TRBV30 to TRBJ1-1; D remains ambiguous. V was clipped by 0 bases and J by 3 bases, with 8 bases between them. The CDR3 consists of 13 residues. Per germline, CDR1 GTSNPN and CDR2 SVGIG (reference sequence). In DNA, the CDR3 is TGTGCCTGGAGTGTAGGAAGTCACACTGAAGCTTTCTTT. Translating it yields CAWSVGSHTEAFF.

This clone was seen a handful of times. This chain joins TRBV19 and TRBJ2-6, with TRBD1 matching over 8 bases. The V gene end was trimmed by 9 bases and the J gene end by 8 bases; junction bases not matched to a gene: 9. Germline V gene sequence: CDR1 LNHDA, CDR2 SQIVND (reference sequence). The CDR3 has 14 residues. The CDR3 region is CASDRGGGTNVLTF. The DNA of the CDR3 is TGTGCCAGCGACAGGGGTGGGGGTACCAACGTCCTGACTTTC. The variable domain in full, completed from reference TRBV19 and TRBJ2-6, reads DGGITQSPKYLFRKEGQNVTLSCEQNLNHDAMYWYRQDPGQGLRLIYYSQIVNDFQKGDIAEGYSVSREKKESFPLTVTSAQKNPTAFYLCASDRGGGTNVLTFGAGSRLTVL.

The chain combines TRBV2 with TRBJ2-5; 10 positions agree with TRBD2. Germline CDR1 SNHLY, CDR2 FYNNEI. The CDR3 extends over 14 amino acids. The J segment lost 6 bases and the V segment lost 6 bases, leaving 7 bases of the junction unmatched. Written as DNA, the CDR3 is TGTGCCAGCAGCGGCGTAGCGGGGGGACAGACCCAGTACTTC. This translates into CASSGVAGGQTQYF.

This clone was picked up one time. Here the CDR3 reads CASSLGLRGGGETQYF. CDR3 in DNA: TGCGCCAGCAGCTTGGGCCTTCGGGGGGGCGGTGAGACCCAGTACTTC. V usage is TRBV5-1 and J usage is TRBJ2-5, with 8 bases that match TRBD2. CDR1 is SGHRS, CDR2 YFSETQ, per germline. Germline trimming cut 0 bases from V and 5 bases from J; bases unmatched to any gene: 9. The length of the CDR3 is 16 residues.

This clone was detected once. The chain has TRBV7-9 and TRBJ1-3, with a weak D call TRBD1 (6 bases). Germline V gene data show CDR1 as SEHNR and CDR2 as FQNEAQ (reference sequence). Trimming removed 7 bases at V and 2 bases at J, with 12 bases between. CDR3 length: 14 residues. CDR3 amino acids: CASTVTGTGNTIYF. In DNA form, the CDR3 reads TGTGCCAGCACCGTCACAGGGACTGGAAACACCATATATTTT.

The chain joins TRBV4-1 to TRBJ2-3, with 8 bases lining up with TRBD2. The CDR3 is 16 residues long. The J segment lost 0 bases and the V segment lost 2 bases, leaving 4 bases of the junction unmatched. The germline V gene has CDR1 MGHRA and CDR2 YSYEKL. As DNA, the CDR3 is TGCGCCAGCAGCCAAAGACTAGCGTTTAGCACAGATACGCAGTATTTT. Residues: CASSQRLAFSTDTQYF.

The chain employs TRBV2 and TRBJ1-2; 9 bases map to TRBD1. CDR3 size: 13 residues. CDR1 SNHLY and CDR2 FYNNEI come from the germline V gene. V dropped 7 bases and J dropped 6; count of bases not matched to a gene: 6. CDR3 DNA: TGTGCCAGCATGGGACAGGGAAGGGATGGCTACACCTTC. This encodes CASMGQGRDGYTF.